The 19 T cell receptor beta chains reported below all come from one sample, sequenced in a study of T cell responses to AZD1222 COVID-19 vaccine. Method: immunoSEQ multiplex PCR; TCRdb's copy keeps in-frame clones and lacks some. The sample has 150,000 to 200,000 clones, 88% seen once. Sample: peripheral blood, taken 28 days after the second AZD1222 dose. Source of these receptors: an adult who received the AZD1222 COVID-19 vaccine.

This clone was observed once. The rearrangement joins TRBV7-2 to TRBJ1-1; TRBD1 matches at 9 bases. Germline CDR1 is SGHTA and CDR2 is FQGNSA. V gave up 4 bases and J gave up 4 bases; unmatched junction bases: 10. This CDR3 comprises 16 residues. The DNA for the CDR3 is TGTGCCAGCAGCTATAGACAGGGGGTGGGTGTCACTGAAGCTTTCTTT. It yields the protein CASSYRQGVGVTEAFF.

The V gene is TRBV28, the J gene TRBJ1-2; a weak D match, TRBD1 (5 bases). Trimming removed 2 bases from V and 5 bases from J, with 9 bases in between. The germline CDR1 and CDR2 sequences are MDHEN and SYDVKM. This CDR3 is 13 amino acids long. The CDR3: CASSLGQGYGYTF. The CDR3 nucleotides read TGTGCCAGCAGTTTAGGGCAGGGTTATGGCTACACCTTC.

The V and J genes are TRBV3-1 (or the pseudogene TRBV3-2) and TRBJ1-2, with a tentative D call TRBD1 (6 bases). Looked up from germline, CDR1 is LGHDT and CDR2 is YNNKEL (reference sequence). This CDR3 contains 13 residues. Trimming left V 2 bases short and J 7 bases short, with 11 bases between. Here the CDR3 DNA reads TGTGCCAGCAGCCAATACAGGGTTAGTGGCTACACCTTC. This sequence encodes CASSQYRVSGYTF.

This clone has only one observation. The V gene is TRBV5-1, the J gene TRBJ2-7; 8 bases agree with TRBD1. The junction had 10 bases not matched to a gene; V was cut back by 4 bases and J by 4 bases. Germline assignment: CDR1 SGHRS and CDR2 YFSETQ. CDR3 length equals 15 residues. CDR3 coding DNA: TGCGCCAGCAGCCTACAGACAGGGGTAGTATACGAGCAGTACTTC. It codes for CASSLQTGVVYEQYF.

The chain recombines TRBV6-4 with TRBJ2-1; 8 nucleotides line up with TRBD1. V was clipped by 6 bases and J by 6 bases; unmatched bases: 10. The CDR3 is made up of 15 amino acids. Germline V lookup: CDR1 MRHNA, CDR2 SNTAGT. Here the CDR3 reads CASREDRGPINEQFF. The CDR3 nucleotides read TGTGCCAGCAGGGAAGACAGGGGCCCAATCAATGAGCAGTTCTTC.

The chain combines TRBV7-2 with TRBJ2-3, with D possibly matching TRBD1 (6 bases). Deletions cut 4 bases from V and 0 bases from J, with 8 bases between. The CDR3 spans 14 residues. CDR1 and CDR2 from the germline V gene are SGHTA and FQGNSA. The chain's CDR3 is CASSSGTSTDTQYF. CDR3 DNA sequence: TGTGCCAGCAGCTCCGGGACAAGCACAGATACGCAGTATTTT.

CDR3 sequence (DNA): TGTGCCAGCAGTTACAGGGCTAGCGGGGCAGATACGCAGTATTTT. It is translated as CASSYRASGADTQYF. The J gene is TRBJ2-3, the V gene TRBV6-5; 9 positions agree with TRBD2. Germline CDR1 MNHEY, CDR2 SVGAGI. The CDR3 loop spans 15 amino acids. V dropped 2 bases and J dropped 4; count of bases not matched to a gene: 4.

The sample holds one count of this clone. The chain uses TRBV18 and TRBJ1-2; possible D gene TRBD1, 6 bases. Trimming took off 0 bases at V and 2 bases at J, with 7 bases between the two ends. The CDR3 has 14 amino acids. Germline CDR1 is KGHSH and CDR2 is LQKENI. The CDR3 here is CASSPPTGNYGYTF. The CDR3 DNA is TGTGCCAGCTCACCACCCACAGGGAACTATGGCTACACCTTC.

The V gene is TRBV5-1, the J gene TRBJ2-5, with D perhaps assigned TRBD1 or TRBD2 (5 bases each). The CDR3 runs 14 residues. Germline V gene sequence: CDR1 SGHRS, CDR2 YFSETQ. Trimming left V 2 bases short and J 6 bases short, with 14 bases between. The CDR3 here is CASSFDSPGQTQYF. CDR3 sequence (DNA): TGCGCCAGCAGCTTCGACAGCCCGGGACAGACCCAGTACTTC.

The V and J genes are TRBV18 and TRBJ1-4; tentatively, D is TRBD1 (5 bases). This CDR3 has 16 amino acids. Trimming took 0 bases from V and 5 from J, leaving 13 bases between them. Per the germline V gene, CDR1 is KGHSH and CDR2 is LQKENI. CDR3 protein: CASSPPDGGRNEKLFF. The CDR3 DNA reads TGTGCCAGCTCACCACCGGACGGGGGAAGGAATGAAAAACTGTTTTTT.

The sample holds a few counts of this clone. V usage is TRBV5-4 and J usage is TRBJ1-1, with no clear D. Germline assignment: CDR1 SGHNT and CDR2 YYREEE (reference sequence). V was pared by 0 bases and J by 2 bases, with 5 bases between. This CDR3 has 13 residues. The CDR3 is CASSLGHNTEAFF. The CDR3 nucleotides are TGTGCCAGCAGCTTGGGACATAACACTGAAGCTTTCTTT.

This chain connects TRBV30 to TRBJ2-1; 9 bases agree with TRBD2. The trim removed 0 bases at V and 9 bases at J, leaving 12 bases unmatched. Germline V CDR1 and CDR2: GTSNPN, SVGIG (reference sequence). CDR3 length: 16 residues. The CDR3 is CAWSVIRTSESGEQFF. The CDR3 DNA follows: TGTGCCTGGAGTGTGATCAGGACTAGCGAGTCAGGTGAGCAGTTCTTC.

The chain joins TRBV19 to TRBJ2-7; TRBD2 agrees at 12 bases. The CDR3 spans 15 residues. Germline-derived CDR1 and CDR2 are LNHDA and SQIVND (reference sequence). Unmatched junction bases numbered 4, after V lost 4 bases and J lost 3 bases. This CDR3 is CASSRGLAGNYEQYF. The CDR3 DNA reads TGTGCCAGTAGTAGAGGACTAGCGGGGAACTACGAGCAGTACTTC.

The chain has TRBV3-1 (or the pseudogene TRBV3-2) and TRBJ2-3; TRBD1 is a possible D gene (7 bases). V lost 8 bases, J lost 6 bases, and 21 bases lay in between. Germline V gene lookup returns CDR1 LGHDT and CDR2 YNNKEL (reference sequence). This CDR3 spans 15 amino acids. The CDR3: CASAGGILRADTQYF. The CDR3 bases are TGTGCCAGCGCAGGGGGGATCCTCAGGGCTGATACGCAGTATTTT.

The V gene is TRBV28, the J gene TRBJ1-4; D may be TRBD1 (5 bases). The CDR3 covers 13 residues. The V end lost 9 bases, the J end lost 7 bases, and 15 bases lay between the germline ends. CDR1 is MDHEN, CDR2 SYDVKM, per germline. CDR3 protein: CASSGAPAEKLFF. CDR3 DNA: TGTGCCAGTAGTGGGGCGCCGGCTGAAAAACTGTTTTTT.

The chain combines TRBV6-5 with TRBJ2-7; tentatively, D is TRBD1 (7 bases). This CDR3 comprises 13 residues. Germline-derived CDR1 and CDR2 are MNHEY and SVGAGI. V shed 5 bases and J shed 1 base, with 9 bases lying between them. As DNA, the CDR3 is TGTGCCAGCAGTCAGGGGGGATCCTACGAGCAGTACTTC. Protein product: CASSQGGSYEQYF.

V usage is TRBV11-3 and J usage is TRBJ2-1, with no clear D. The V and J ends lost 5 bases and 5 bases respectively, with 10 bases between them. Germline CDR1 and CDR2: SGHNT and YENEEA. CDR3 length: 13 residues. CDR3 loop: CASSPSPDNEQFF. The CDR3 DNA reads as TGTGCCAGCAGCCCCTCCCCGGACAATGAGCAGTTCTTC.

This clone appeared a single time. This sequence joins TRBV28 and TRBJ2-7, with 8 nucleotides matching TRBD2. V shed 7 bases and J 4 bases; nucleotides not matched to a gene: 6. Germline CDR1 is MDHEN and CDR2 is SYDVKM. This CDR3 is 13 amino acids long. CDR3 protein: CASTGRGRYEQYF. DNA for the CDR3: TGTGCCAGCACCGGGCGCGGGAGGTACGAGCAGTACTTC.

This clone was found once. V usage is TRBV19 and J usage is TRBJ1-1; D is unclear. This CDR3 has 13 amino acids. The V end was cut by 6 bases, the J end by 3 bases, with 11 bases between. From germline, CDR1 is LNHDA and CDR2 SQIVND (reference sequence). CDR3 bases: TGTGCCAGTAGCCTGAATGAGGACACTGAAGCTTTCTTT. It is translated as CASSLNEDTEAFF.